This T cell receptor beta chain was profiled in a study of T cells after yellow fever vaccination. Study observations and caveats: Clones from primary vaccination mostly reappeared after the booster (over 95% CD4, around 90% CD8).

This CDR3 is built from 15 residues. Per the germline V gene, CDR1 is DFQATT and CDR2 is SNEGSKA (reference sequence). V lost 1 base, J lost 3 bases, and 9 bases stayed unmatched. Conversion of TCR transcripts into cDNA relied on 5'RACE template switching, which added a universal primer site and UMIs. In TCRdb, the 5' RACE reads were re-called with MiXCR into one record per CDR3 protein. This repertoire shows approximately 550,000 distinct CDR3 sequences, 15% to 20% found once; its top ten account for about 13%. This clonotype has only a few counts. Its cognate antigen is unknown. Sequenced material: PBMCs, taken 15 days after the yellow fever booster vaccination. The source of this sequence is a man aged 25-45 years who received the YFV17D yellow fever vaccine. The chain employs TRBV20-1 and TRBJ2-7; 7 nucleotides agree with TRBD2. Here the CDR3 reads CSARVSPSGNYEQYF. The CDR3 coding sequence is TGCAGTGCTAGAGTCTCGCCTAGCGGAAACTACGAGCAGTACTTC.